The clone carrying this T cell receptor beta chain occurred many times. Its matching antigen is unknown. One junction end does not reproduce the germline sequence, and a read error may be involved. These data belong to a study of prognosis after radiotherapy for stage I lung cancer. Study details: Recruitment took place in Nanjing, China, where patients with stage I non-small cell lung cancer were enrolled between 2018 and 2019. Aged roughly 50 to 84 years, with a median of roughly 78 years, the patients were 13 men and 6 women.

Study findings and constraints: Reportedly, TRBV and TRBJ gene usage differed by presence of metastases in patients.

Two-round multiplex PCR, the amplification method, yielded TCR beta CDR3 from genomic DNA. Individual primers that were specific to each TRBV and TRBJ gene served in first-round PCR. TCRdb itself ran the multiplex PCR reads through MiXCR, one entry per CDR3 protein. Found here are tens of thousands of distinct CDR3 sequences, less than 30% of them singletons; the top ten hold 6% to 9%. The CDR3 length is 13 residues. Per germline, CDR1 SSHAT and CDR2 FNYEAQ (reference sequence). This specimen was PBMCs, taken before or after stereotactic body radiation therapy (not recorded which). The chain joins TRBV7-7 to TRBJ2-1; perhaps TRBD1 as D (5 bases). The receptor was derived from a donor at least 50 years old with non-small cell lung cancer. Written as DNA, the CDR3 is TGTGCTAGCAGCTTAGGGCAGGGAAATGAGCAGTTCTTC. This gives the protein CASSLGQGNEQFF.